This T cell receptor (beta chain) was obtained from a study of control samples from healthy donors and cancer patients. Assay used: immunoSEQ multiplex PCR; TCRdb lists only in-frame clones, some missing. This sample yields about 92,000 clones, of which 82% are seen a single time; around a tenth belongs to the top ten. Germline CDR1 reads LGHNA; CDR2 reads YSLEER. Trimming shortened V by 1 base and J by 6 bases, and 13 bases separated the two germline ends. The CDR3 loop spans 15 amino acids. The TCR originated in a woman aged 60 to 75 in good health. Material: blood. The chain is built from TRBV4-3 and TRBJ2-1; D gene uncertain. The CDR3, as DNA: TGCGCCAGCAGCCAAGTTTTCGGGCAGCTCAATGAGCAGTTCTTC. This gives the protein CASSQVFGQLNEQFF.